This TCR beta chain was retrieved from a study of response to subunit inactivated influenza vaccine. The sample holds a few counts of this clonotype. Its antigen is as yet unknown. One entry per CDR3 protein, called by TCRdb with MiXCR from the RT-PCR reads. The sample carries around 580,000 distinct CDR3 sequences, about 10% recorded once. The length of the CDR3 is 12 residues. V dropped 5 bases and J dropped 7 bases, with 15 bases sitting between them. Germline V gives CDR1 SQVTM, CDR2 ANQGSEA. Study-wide points: Authors suggested few new T cells are recruited by each seasonal influenza vaccination.

The chain has TRBV29-1 and TRBJ2-7; no clear D. The source material was PBMCs from blood, sampled on the day of vaccination. The origin of this receptor is a man between 45 and 60 years old who received an inactivated influenza vaccine. The chain's CDR3 is CSVHIVGEEQYF. CDR3 bases: TGCAGCGTTCATATTGTGGGTGAAGAGCAGTACTTC.